This TCR beta chain was recorded in a study of blood T cell repertoires in COVID-19. This clone has just one count. Either two negative PCRs, clearance, or symptom resolution qualified Cohort 3 donors as recovered. CDR1 is MNHNS, CDR2 SASEGT, per germline. V shed 1 base and J shed 4 bases, with 15 bases lying between them. The CDR3 sequence is 16 residues long. Per the authors' pipeline: Amplification from reference gene primers served as the basis for estimated nucleated cell counts. The assay was immunoSEQ multiplex PCR, and TCRdb's table has in-frame clones only and misses some. V, J and clone size reflect that table, while D and trimming were determined from the DNA. The sample lists roughly 250,000 clones, 80% to 90% occurring once.

Material: PBMCs or T cells enriched from blood (not recorded which). This clonotype originated in a woman under 40 who had recovered from COVID-19. The chain carries TRBV6-1 and TRBJ2-3, with D maybe TRBD2 (5 bases). The CDR3, as DNA: TGTGCCAGCAGTGAAGGACTATCGAGGATGTCAGATACGCAGTATTTT. Protein: CASSEGLSRMSDTQYF.